This TCR beta chain was retrieved from a study of control samples from healthy donors and cancer patients (dated by TCRdb to between 2020 and 2021). Comments on this clone: The specificity of this receptor is unknown. Qualities for individual bases were not recorded, and no much larger clone is one base off.

The CDR3, cysteine through phenylalanine, is 15 amino acids long. Just CDR3 DNA is preserved here, 45 bases in frame from base 1. The V end loses 0 bases and the J end loses 0 bases, and a stretch of 8 bases separates them. Sequences LGHNA (CDR1) and YNFKEQ (CDR2) are obtained from the germline V gene. The receptor library was made with the immunoSEQ multiplex PCR assay. TCRdb provides this immuneACCESS table in a form limited to in-frame rearrangements. Some clones are lacking; in checked studies, under half of them reflect an unresolved V gene, and why the rest are absent is not known. The table for this sample lists 150,000 to 200,000 clones; 90% to 95% of them were counted only once. Of the sample, around 1.3% falls within the top ten clones.

Sequenced sample: blood. This clonotype originated in a woman aged 18 to 35 in good health. The chain joins TRBV4-2 to TRBJ1-1; no D segment can be confidently identified. The CDR3 region reads CASSQDESMNTEAFF. The sequence in DNA is TGTGCCAGCAGCCAAGATGAATCTATGAACACTGAAGCTTTCTTT.